The entry that follows covers one T cell receptor (beta chain) sequence. The CDR3 sequence is 12 residues long. Germline V gives CDR1 SEHNR, CDR2 FQNEAQ (reference sequence). V shed 6 bases and J 11 bases; nucleotides not matched to a gene: 9. In the authors' methods: The authors estimated nucleated cell counts from reference gene primer amplification. TCRdb's table, derived via immunoSEQ multiplex PCR, lists solely in-frame clones and lacks some. Clone size and V and J calls were adopted from that table, with D and trimming inferred from the DNA. Of around 300,000 clones listed, 90% are singletons. This record belongs to a study of blood T cell repertoires in COVID-19. Study details: PBMCs, B-cell-depleted T cells, or T cells were the source of the cDNA or gDNA that made up the material.

The genes are TRBV7-9 and TRBJ1-1; 7 nucleotides match TRBD1. The source of this sequence is a woman aged 18-29 years with acute COVID-19. The specimen was PBMCs or T cells enriched from blood (not recorded which). CDR3 residues: CASSFDRVVAFF. The CDR3 DNA sequence: TGTGCCAGCAGTTTTGACAGGGTTGTGGCTTTCTTT.